These 5 T cell receptor beta chains originate from one sample sequenced in a study of T cells in Graves' hyperthyroidism and ophthalmopathy (dated 2019 in TCRdb). Library generation was performed with multiplex PCR. For sequencing, an Illumina HiSeq 2000 was employed. TCR beta CDR3 regions were amplified from RNA transcripts. The first round of RT-PCR for the TCR CDR3 was performed with the HTBI primer set and the Qiagen OneStep RT-PCR kit. TCRdb reran the public reads through fastp at Q25 and MiXCR, keeping productive beta chains. Each entry merges the rows of one CDR3 protein and shows their most common DNA and genes. The sample table records about 360,000 distinct CDR3 sequences; around 14% of these occur just once. About 27% of the sample is taken by the ten largest. Input material: blood. These receptors all come from a woman aged 18-29 years with Graves' hyperthyroidism that later progressed to Graves' ophthalmopathy.

This chain connects TRBV7-8 to TRBJ2-7; TRBD2 might be the D (6 bases). The germline V gene has CDR1 SGHVS and CDR2 FQNEAQ. V lost 5 bases and J lost 2, with 16 bases in between. The CDR3 sequence is 15 residues long. CDR3 amino acids: CASSPLQRAAYEQYF. The CDR3 bases are TGTGCCAGCAGCCCCCTCCAGCGGGCAGCCTACGAGCAGTACTTC.

This clonotype was picked up a small number of times. The rearrangement joins TRBV16 to TRBJ2-1, with D possibly TRBD2 on 6 matching bases. The ends were cut back, 2 bases at V and 0 bases at J, with 20 bases in the middle. There are 19 residues in the CDR3. CDR1 and CDR2 (germline): KGHSY, FQNENV. CDR3 bases: TGTGCCAGCAGCCAAAGGTGGCGGGGAATATCACGCTCCTACAATGAGCAGTTCTTC. Translation gives CASSQRWRGISRSYNEQFF. Variable domain in full (rest from reference TRBV16 and TRBJ2-1): GEEVAQTPKHLVRGEGQKAKLYCAPIKGHSYVFWYQQVLKNEFKFLISFQNENVFDETGMPKERFSAKCLPNSPCSLEIQATKLEDSAVYFCASSQRWRGISRSYNEQFFGPGTRLTVL.

J is TRBJ1-3 and V is TRBV14; weak D call: TRBD1 (5 bases). Trimming cost V 4 bases and J 7 bases, with 20 bases left between them. Germline V gene sequence: CDR1 SGHDN, CDR2 FVKESK. The length of the CDR3 is 16 residues. DNA of the CDR3: TGTGCCAGCAGCCGAGGGCTCACAGGTTCTTGGAACACCATATATTTT. It encodes CASSRGLTGSWNTIYF. Complete variable domain (other parts from reference TRBV14 and TRBJ1-3): EAGVTQFPSHSVIEKGQTVTLRCDPISGHDNLYWYRRVMGKEIKFLLHFVKESKQDESGMPNNRFLAERTGGTYSTLKVQPAELEDSGVYFCASSRGLTGSWNTIYFGEGSWLTVV.

This clonotype was found many times. The J gene is TRBJ2-4, the V gene TRBV20-1; 7 nucleotides line up with TRBD2. The CDR3 is 16 residues long. The V gene's germline CDR1 is DFQATT and CDR2 SNEGSKA (reference sequence). With 1 base clipped from V and 1 base from J, the junction kept 7 bases outside the gene matches. CDR3 sequence (DNA): TGCAGTGCTAGAGTTAGCGGGCCCAAGGCCAAAAACATTCAGTACTTC. This translates into CSARVSGPKAKNIQYF.

This clonotype came up a few times. The V gene is TRBV5-6, the J gene TRBJ2-5, with D tentatively TRBD1 (6 bases). The V gene lost 3 bases and the J gene lost 0 bases, with 9 bases spanning the gap. The CDR3 runs 14 residues. Germline CDR1 is SGHDT and CDR2 is YYEEEE. This chain's CDR3 is CASSWDKYQETQYF. The CDR3 DNA reads TGTGCCAGCAGCTGGGACAAGTACCAAGAGACCCAGTACTTC.